Listed below are T cell receptor beta chains from one sample, sequenced in a study of blood T cell repertoires in COVID-19. TCRdb's table, derived via immunoSEQ multiplex PCR, lists solely in-frame clones and lacks some. The sample lists 270,000 or so clones, 86% occurring once. Sequencing input: peripheral blood. The receptors stem from a man aged 40-50 years with active or convalescent COVID-19. Both conserved end residues are part of each CDR3. D genes are given only for firm matches. Size is stated for part of the rows, as once, few or many counts, or as a class when the clone is expanded.

>TRBV4-2|.|TRBJ2-5|.
TGTGCCAGCAGCCAAGATCCGGACAGTCAAGAGACCCAGTACTTC
CASSQDPDSQETQYF
>TRBV24-1|.|TRBJ2-5|TRBD2
TGTGCCACCAGTGAATATGAAGCGGGAGGAGAGACCCAGTACTTC
CATSEYEAGGETQYF
>TRBV30|.|TRBJ1-6|.
TGTGCCTGGAACCACTTGAGAAATTCACCCCTCCACTTT
CAWNHLRNSPLHF
>TRBV5-1|.|TRBJ1-1|TRBD1
TGCGCCAGCAGCAACGGACAGGTATTAACGAACACTGAAGCTTTCTTT
CASSNGQVLTNTEAFF
>TRBV5-1|.|TRBJ2-3|TRBD2
TGCGCCAGCAGCCCGCGGGGGGGTCTGACAGATACGCAGTATTTT
CASSPRGGLTDTQYF
>TRBV19|.|TRBJ2-1|.
TGTGCCAGTAGTATAGAGGGTACGGGTTACAATGAGCAGTTCTTC
CASSIEGTGYNEQFF
>TRBV28|.|TRBJ1-2|.
TGTGCCAGCACCTCGACCTGGGCAGGTCGGGACTTC
CASTSTWAGRDF
>TRBV25-1|few|TRBJ1-5|TRBD1
TGTGCCAGCAGGGGGACAGGGGGAGGTCAGCCCCAGCATTTT
CASRGTGGGQPQHF
>TRBV3-1/TRBV3-2|.|TRBJ1-1|TRBD1
TGTGCCAGCAGCCAGAACAGGGGACCTGAAGCTTTCTTT
CASSQNRGPEAFF
>TRBV13|once|TRBJ2-1|TRBD1
TGTGCCAGCAGCCCCCAGTCCGGGACAGGGTACAATGAGCAGTTCTTC
CASSPQSGTGYNEQFF
>TRBV2|.|TRBJ1-6|.
TGTGCCAGCAGTGAACAGCGGGAGGATAATTCACCCCTCCACTTT
CASSEQREDNSPLHF
>TRBV18|.|TRBJ1-2|.
TGTGCCAGCTCACCACCAGCAAATTATGGCTACACCTTC
CASSPPANYGYTF
>TRBV29-1|few|TRBJ1-1|.
TGCAGCGTTACCCCCAGGGTTAATGTGGACACTGAAGCTTTCTTT
CSVTPRVNVDTEAFF
>TRBV6-5|.|TRBJ1-1|TRBD1
TGTGCCAGCAGTACCGGACAGGAGAACACTGAAGCTTTCTTT
CASSTGQENTEAFF
>TRBV30|.|TRBJ2-5|TRBD2
TGTGCCTGGAAAAACAATGAACCGGGACTAGCGAACTTC
CAWKNNEPGLANF
>TRBV29-1|.|TRBJ2-5|.
TGCAGCAGCGAGACCCAGTACTTC
CSSETQYF
>TRBV7-3|.|TRBJ2-7|.
TGTGCCAGCAGGGACCGGGACAATTGGTCTGAGCAGTACTTC
CASRDRDNWSEQYF
>TRBV7-9|.|TRBJ2-6|.
TGTGCCAGCAGCCCCTTGACAGGTCGATTTTCTGGGGCCAACGTCCTGACTTTC
CASSPLTGRFSGANVLTF
>TRBV29-1|.|TRBJ1-5|TRBD1
TGCAGCGTTTGGGACAGGGGTGACCAGCCCCAGCATTTT
CSVWDRGDQPQHF
>TRBV3-1/TRBV3-2|.|TRBJ1-4|.
TGTGCCAGCAATGTCAGGGTTGGTGAAAAACTGTTTTTT
CASNVRVGEKLFF
>TRBV7-9|.|TRBJ2-3|.
TGTGCCAGCAGCCGCGCGGGGCGGGGATACACAGATACGCAGTATTTT
CASSRAGRGYTDTQYF
>TRBV3-1/TRBV3-2|.|TRBJ1-1|.
TGTGCCAGCAGCCAAGGGGGGGTCCCCTTCTTT
CASSQGGVPFF
>TRBV5-4|few|TRBJ2-2|.
TGTGCCAGCAGCTTGGGGCCGAACACCGGGGAGCTGTTTTTT
CASSLGPNTGELFF
>TRBV7-6|.|TRBJ2-3|TRBD2
TGTGCCAGCAGCTTAGGTGGCGGGAGGATAGATACGCAGTATTTT
CASSLGGGRIDTQYF
>TRBV13|.|TRBJ1-2|.
TGTGCCAGCAGTGGGCCTCAGCAGTACTATGGCTACACCTTC
CASSGPQQYYGYTF
>TRBV9|.|TRBJ2-2|TRBD2
TGTGCCAGCAGCCGAGGACTAGCGGGCACCGGGGAGCTGTTTTTT
CASSRGLAGTGELFF
>TRBV2|.|TRBJ2-7|TRBD2
TGTGCCAGCAGTCTTAGCGGGGGGGCTAAGGACGAGCAGTACTTC
CASSLSGGAKDEQYF